This TCR beta chain was sequenced in a study of blood T cell repertoires in COVID-19. In the study overall: Some COVID-19 samples were acute and others convalescent; all came from the United States, Italy and Spain. Nucleic acid was either cDNA or gDNA, and it came from T cells, B-cell-depleted T cells, or PBMCs.

In the original analysis: Using reference gene primer amplification, nucleated cell counts were estimated. Here immunoSEQ multiplex PCR was the method, and the copy in TCRdb shows in-frame clones only, minus some. That table is the source of V, J and clone size, and D and trimming were worked out from the DNA. The data contain about 190,000 clones, around three quarters of them seen just once; the ten biggest clones take up 15% to 20%. The V gene lost 1 base and the J gene lost 7 bases, with 7 bases spanning the gap. The CDR3 totals 13 residues. Germline V gene lookup returns CDR1 KGHSH and CDR2 LQKENI.

The V call is TRBV18, the J call TRBJ1-4; a possible D gene is TRBD1 (5 bases). Sequencing was carried out using peripheral blood. This clonotype originated in a man aged 60 to 75 with active or convalescent COVID-19. This CDR3 is CASSPLDSEKLFF. CDR3 coding DNA: TGTGCCAGCTCACCACTTGACAGTGAAAAACTGTTTTTT.